This T cell receptor beta chain was observed in a study of PD-L1 blockade in urothelial cancer. TCRdb's copy holds only in-frame clones and misses some; the assay was immunoSEQ multiplex PCR. The table has tens of thousands of clones, around 90% seen once; the top ten hold approximately 4.5%. The time point is: pretreatment peripheral blood. This CDR3 contains 11 residues. Germline CDR1 reads DFQATT; CDR2 reads SNEGSKA (reference sequence). After removal of 3 bases from V and 6 bases from J, the junction contained 0 bases not matched to a gene. Sequenced here: PBMCs, sampled around atezolizumab (anti-PD-L1) treatment. The sequence derives from a man aged 65 to 79 with urothelial cancer. The rearrangement links TRBV20-1 to TRBJ2-3; 7 bases agree with TRBD2. The CDR3 protein is CSARGGDTQYF. The CDR3 region has the DNA TGCAGTGCTAGGGGGGGGGATACGCAGTATTTT.